Listed here are 6 T cell receptor beta chains from one sample, sequenced in a study of long-term antiretroviral therapy in people with HIV. The authors ran the immunoSEQ assay, v3.0, at survey level. The assay was immunoSEQ multiplex PCR, and TCRdb's table has in-frame clones only and misses some. Of about 20,000 clones listed, around 93% are singletons. The source was unsorted PBMCs, collected 4.4 years after starting antiretroviral therapy. The receptors come from a woman aged 45-59 years with HIV.

This rearrangement joins TRBV11-3 to TRBJ2-3; no clear D gene. The CDR3 loop spans 12 amino acids. Germline CDR1 SGHNT, CDR2 YENEEA. The V gene lost 5 bases and the J gene lost 3 bases, with 6 bases spanning the gap. The CDR3 bases are TGTGCCAGCAGCAAGACAACAGATACGCAGTATTTT. This translates into CASSKTTDTQYF.

The chain couples TRBV18 to TRBJ2-3, with unresolved D. V lost 11 bases to trimming and J lost 4 bases, with 16 bases between them. Germline V gene lookup returns CDR1 KGHSH and CDR2 LQKENI. This CDR3 is built from 13 residues. The CDR3 region has the DNA TGTGCCTGCCAACCCGCACTCGCAGATACGCAGTATTTT. It translates to CACQPALADTQYF.

The chain links TRBV5-6 to TRBJ1-1, with D unresolved. Trimming took 1 base from V and 12 from J, leaving 22 bases between them. This CDR3 has 15 amino acids. Germline loops: CDR1 SGHDT, CDR2 YYEEEE. Here the CDR3 reads CASSLFLGRIGRPFF. In DNA form, the CDR3 reads TGTGCCAGCAGCTTGTTTTTAGGTCGGATTGGGAGACCTTTCTTT.

This clone was counted between two and nine times. This chain uses TRBV9 with TRBJ2-3, with D possibly TRBD2 on 6 matching bases. This CDR3 spans 14 amino acids. V was cut by 0 bases and J by 3 bases, with 8 bases left in between. Germline V lookup: CDR1 SGDLS, CDR2 YYNGEE. CDR3 sequence: CASSVEGLTDTQYF. The CDR3 DNA reads as TGTGCCAGCAGCGTAGAGGGACTTACAGATACGCAGTATTTT. Full variable domain (missing parts from reference TRBV9 and TRBJ2-3): DSGVTQTPKHLITATGQRVTLRCSPRSGDLSVYWYQQSLDQGLQFLIQYYNGEERAKGNILERFSAQQFPDLHSELNLSSLELGDSALYFCASSVEGLTDTQYFGPGTRLTVL.

The chain links TRBV7-6 to TRBJ2-7, with a weak D call TRBD2 (7 bases). The V gene lost 1 base and the J gene lost 6 bases, with 16 bases spanning the gap. Germline CDR1 reads SGHVS; CDR2 reads FNYEAQ. This CDR3 region has 15 residues. The CDR3 spells CASSLGGGGPLEQYF. The CDR3 DNA sequence: TGTGCCAGCAGCTTAGGGGGCGGGGGCCCCCTCGAGCAGTACTTC. Full variable domain (remainder filled in from reference TRBV7-6 and TRBJ2-7): GAGVSQSPRYKVTKRGQDVALRCDPISGHVSLYWYRQALGQGPEFLTYFNYEAQQDKSGLPNDRFSAERPEGSISTLTIQRTEQRDSAMYRCASSLGGGGPLEQYFGPGTRLTVT.

In its sample, this clone was seen once. The chain carries TRBV5-1 and TRBJ2-3; the match to TRBD1 covers 7 bases. The CDR3 loop spans 13 amino acids. V shed 0 bases, J shed 11 bases, and the junction held 6 bases outside the gene matches. CDR1 is SGHRS and CDR2 is YFSETQ in the germline V gene. The CDR3: CASSLAVAGGQYF. In DNA, the CDR3 is TGCGCCAGCAGCTTGGCGGTGGCAGGGGGGCAGTATTTT.